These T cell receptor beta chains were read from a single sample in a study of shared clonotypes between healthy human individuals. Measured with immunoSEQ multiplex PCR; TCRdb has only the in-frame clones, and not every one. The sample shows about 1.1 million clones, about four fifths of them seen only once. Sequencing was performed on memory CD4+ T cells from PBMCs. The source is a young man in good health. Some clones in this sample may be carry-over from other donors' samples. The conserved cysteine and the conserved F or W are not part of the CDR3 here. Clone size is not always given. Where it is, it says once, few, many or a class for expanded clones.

ASSEGTGSITDTQY	.	TRBV9	TRBJ2-3
ASSEKDTQY	.	TRBV2	TRBJ2-3
ASSQAPEYGYT	.	TRBV4-1	TRBJ1-2
ASSLRGQGTYNEQF	.	TRBV7-9	TRBJ2-1
ASSSGQGYGYT	.	TRBV7-2	TRBJ1-2
ASSLRTDTYEQY	.	TRBV11-1	TRBJ2-7
ASRLSGSSYEQY	.	TRBV28	TRBJ2-7
ASSLGTEQY	.	TRBV28	TRBJ2-7
ASGGGAQY	.	TRBV2	TRBJ2-5
ASSNPRQGLDEQY	.	TRBV27	TRBJ2-7
ASNSVAGLEQY	once	TRBV5-1	TRBJ2-7
ASSSTVGQGAYEQY	.	TRBV5-4	TRBJ2-7
SGTTPRWAF	few	TRBV20-1	TRBJ1-1
ASSIDRHSGETQY	.	TRBV19	TRBJ2-5
ASSFSQYNEQF	once	TRBV11-3	TRBJ2-1
ASSHRGGSGNEQY	.	TRBV28	TRBJ2-7
ASSLRGRHRYGYT	.	TRBV5-6	TRBJ1-2
ASSPIGTGGADTQY	.	TRBV18	TRBJ2-3
ASSLDVRGRKGNEQY	few	TRBV5-1	TRBJ2-7
ASSFGSGELF	.	TRBV5-6	TRBJ2-2
AITSVLAGEREQF	.	TRBV10-3	TRBJ2-1
ASSDRFETGVGGELF	.	TRBV5-1	TRBJ2-2
ASSIRETGYT	once	TRBV19	TRBJ1-2
ASSDTAGTQETQY	.	TRBV28	TRBJ2-5
ASSRDRVETQY	.	TRBV11-1	TRBJ2-5
ASSPTGDRGGEEQY	few	TRBV7-6	TRBJ2-7
ASSRGGQGFTDTQY	.	TRBV28	TRBJ2-3
ASSLARLSGTLTEAF	.	TRBV7-9	TRBJ1-1
ASSGDKNTGELF	.	TRBV5-1	TRBJ2-2
SVGAGNQPQH	few	TRBV29-1	TRBJ1-5
ASSRRGGRYEQY	.	TRBV6-5	TRBJ2-7
ASSRGSNEKLF	.	TRBV5-1	TRBJ1-4
ASAGTGLYGYT	.	TRBV30	TRBJ1-2
ASSLGLAFSYEQY	once	TRBV9	TRBJ2-7
ASSSTGEGGTEAF	.	TRBV7-3	TRBJ1-1
ASSPIWGSTGELF	.	TRBV5-1	TRBJ2-2
ASSLAGGAHEQY	.	TRBV7-3	TRBJ2-7
ASNIFRVPGLAEYNEQF	few	TRBV7-8	TRBJ2-1
ASSVDRRLAGGYEQY	.	TRBV9	TRBJ2-7
ASSPRDRYYNEQF	.	TRBV14	TRBJ2-1
ASSTARGYYIHEQF	.	TRBV28	TRBJ2-1
ASSPLTQADTQY	.	TRBV7-9	TRBJ2-3